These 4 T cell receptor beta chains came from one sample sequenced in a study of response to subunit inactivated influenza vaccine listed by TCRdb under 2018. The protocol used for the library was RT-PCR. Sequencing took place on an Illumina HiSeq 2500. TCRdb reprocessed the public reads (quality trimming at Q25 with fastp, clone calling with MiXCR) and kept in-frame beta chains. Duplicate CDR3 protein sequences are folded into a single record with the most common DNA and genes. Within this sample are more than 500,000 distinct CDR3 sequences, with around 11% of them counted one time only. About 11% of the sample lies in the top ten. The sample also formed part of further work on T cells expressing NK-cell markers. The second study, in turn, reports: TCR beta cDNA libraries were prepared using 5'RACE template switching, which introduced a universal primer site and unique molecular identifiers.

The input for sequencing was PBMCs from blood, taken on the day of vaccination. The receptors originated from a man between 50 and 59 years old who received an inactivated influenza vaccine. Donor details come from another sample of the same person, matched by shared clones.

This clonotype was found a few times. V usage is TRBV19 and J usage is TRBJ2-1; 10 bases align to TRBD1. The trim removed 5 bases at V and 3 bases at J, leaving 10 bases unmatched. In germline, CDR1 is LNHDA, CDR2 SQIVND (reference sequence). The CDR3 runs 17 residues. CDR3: CASSYPMDRGIYNEQFF. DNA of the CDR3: TGTGCCAGTAGTTATCCCATGGACAGGGGGATCTACAATGAGCAGTTCTTC.

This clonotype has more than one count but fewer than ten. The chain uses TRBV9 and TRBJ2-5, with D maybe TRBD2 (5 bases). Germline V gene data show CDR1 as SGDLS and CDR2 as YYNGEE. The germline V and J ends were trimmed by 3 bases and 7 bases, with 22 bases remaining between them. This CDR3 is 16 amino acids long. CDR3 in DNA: TGTGCCAGCAGCGCAGCGGAGGACGTACAGCCGCCGACCCAGTACTTC. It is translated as CASSAAEDVQPPTQYF.

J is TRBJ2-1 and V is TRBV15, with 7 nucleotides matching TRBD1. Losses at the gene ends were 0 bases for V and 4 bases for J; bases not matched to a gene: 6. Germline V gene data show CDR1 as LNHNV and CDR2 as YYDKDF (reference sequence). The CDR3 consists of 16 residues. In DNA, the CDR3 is TGTGCCACCAGCAGAGATACGTGGGGACAGTACAATGAGCAGTTCTTC. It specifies CATSRDTWGQYNEQFF.

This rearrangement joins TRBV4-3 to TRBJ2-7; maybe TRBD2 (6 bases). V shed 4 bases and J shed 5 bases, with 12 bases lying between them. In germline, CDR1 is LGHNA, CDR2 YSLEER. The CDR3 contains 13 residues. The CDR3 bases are TGCGCCAGCAGCCCGGTCGGGAGCGACGAGCAGTACTTC. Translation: CASSPVGSDEQYF.